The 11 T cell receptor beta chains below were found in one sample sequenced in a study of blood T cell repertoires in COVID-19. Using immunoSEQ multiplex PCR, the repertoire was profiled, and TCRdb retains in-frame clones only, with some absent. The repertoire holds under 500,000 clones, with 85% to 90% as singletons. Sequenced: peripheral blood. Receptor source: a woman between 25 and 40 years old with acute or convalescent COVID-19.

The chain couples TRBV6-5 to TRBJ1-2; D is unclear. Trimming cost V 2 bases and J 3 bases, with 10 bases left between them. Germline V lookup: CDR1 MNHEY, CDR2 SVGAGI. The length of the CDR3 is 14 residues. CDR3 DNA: TGTGCCAGCAGTTACGGTCGCGGAGACTATGGCTACACCTTC. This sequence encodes CASSYGRGDYGYTF.

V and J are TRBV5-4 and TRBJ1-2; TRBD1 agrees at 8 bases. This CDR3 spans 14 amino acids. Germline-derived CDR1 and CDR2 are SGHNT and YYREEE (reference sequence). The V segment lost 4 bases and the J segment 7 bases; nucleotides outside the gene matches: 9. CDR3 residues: CASSITGGSIGYTF. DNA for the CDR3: TGTGCCAGCAGCATAACAGGGGGTAGTATTGGCTACACCTTC.

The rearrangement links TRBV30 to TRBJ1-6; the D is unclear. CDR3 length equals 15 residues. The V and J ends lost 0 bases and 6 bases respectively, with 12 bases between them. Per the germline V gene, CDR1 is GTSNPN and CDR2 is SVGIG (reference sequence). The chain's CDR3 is CAWSVRRVANSPLHF. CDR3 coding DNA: TGTGCCTGGAGTGTACGGAGGGTCGCTAATTCACCCCTCCACTTT. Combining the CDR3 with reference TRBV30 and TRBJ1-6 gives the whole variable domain SQTIHQWPATLVQPVGSPLSLECTVEGTSNPNLYWYRQAAGRGLQLLFYSVGIGQISSEVPQNLSASRPQDRQFILSSKKLLLSDSGFYLCAWSVRRVANSPLHFGNGTRLTVT.

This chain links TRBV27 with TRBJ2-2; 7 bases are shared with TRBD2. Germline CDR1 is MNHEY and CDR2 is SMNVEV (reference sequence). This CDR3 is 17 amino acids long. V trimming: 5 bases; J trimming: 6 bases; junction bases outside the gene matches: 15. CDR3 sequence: CASSPSPGRYWSGELFF. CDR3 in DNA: TGTGCCAGCAGTCCCAGCCCCGGGAGGTATTGGTCCGGGGAGCTGTTTTTT.

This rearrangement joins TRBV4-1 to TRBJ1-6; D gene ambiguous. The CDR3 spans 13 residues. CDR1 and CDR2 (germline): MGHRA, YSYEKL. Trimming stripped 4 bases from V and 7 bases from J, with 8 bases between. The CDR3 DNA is TGCGCCAGCAGCCTGGAGGAGAATTCACCCCTCCACTTT. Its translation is CASSLEENSPLHF.

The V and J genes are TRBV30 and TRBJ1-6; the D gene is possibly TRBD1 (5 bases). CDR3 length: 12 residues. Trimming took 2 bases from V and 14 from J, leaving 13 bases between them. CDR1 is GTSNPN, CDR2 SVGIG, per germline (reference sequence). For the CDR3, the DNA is TGTGCCTGGAGTCCACAGGTTTCGTCCCTCCACTTT. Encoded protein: CAWSPQVSSLHF.

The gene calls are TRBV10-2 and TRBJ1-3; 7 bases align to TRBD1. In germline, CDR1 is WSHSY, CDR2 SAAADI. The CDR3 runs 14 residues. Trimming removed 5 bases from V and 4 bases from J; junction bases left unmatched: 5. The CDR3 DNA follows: TGCGCCAGCAGTATGCCAGGGGGGGGAAACACCATATATTTT. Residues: CASSMPGGGNTIYF.

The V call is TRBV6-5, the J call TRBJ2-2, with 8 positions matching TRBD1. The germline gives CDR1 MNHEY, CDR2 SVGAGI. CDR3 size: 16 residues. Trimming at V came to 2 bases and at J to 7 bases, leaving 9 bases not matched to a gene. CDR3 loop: CASSYIPGQENGELFF. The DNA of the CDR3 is TGTGCCAGCAGTTACATCCCGGGACAGGAGAACGGGGAGCTGTTTTTT.

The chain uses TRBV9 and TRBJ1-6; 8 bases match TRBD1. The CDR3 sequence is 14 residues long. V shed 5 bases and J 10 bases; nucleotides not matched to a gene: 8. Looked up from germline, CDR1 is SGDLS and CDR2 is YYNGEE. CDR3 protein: CASSVDRAGSPLHF. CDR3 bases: TGTGCCAGCAGTGTGGACAGGGCAGGGTCACCCCTCCACTTT.

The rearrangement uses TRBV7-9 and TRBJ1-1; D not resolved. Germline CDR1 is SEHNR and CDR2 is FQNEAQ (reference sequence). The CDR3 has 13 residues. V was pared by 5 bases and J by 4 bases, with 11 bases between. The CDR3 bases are TGTGCCAGCAGCCCTCCGTGGAGCACTGAAGCTTTCTTT. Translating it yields CASSPPWSTEAFF.

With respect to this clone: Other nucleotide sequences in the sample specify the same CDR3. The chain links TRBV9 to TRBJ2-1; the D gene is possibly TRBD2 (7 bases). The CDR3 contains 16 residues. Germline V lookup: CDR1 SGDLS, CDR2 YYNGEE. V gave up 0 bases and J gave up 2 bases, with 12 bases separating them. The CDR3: CASSVEPGGTYNEQFF. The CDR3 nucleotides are TGTGCCAGCAGCGTAGAACCGGGGGGCACCTACAATGAGCAGTTCTTC.